The 5 T cell receptor beta chains in this list originate from one sample, sequenced in a study of cytomegalovirus exposure and HLA in healthy donors. Primers: 60 Vbeta forward and 13 Jbeta reverse. Only in-frame clones appear in the TCRdb table, and some are missing; sequencing was by immunoSEQ multiplex PCR. Seen here are approximately 170,000 clones, 75% to 90% observed once, and the top ten hold 1.9%. The sample taken for sequencing was PBMCs. All receptors come from a human donor in good health.

This chain joins TRBV2 and TRBJ1-6; D remains ambiguous. This CDR3 spans 13 amino acids. Germline loops: CDR1 SNHLY, CDR2 FYNNEI. Trimming removed 7 bases at V and 13 bases at J, with 17 bases between. In DNA form, the CDR3 reads TGTGCCAGCATCCGGTCGGCGGATAGTCCCCTCCACTTT. Its translation: CASIRSADSPLHF.

This clone appeared once. The genes are TRBV19 and TRBJ1-5; D unclear. The ends were cut back, 3 bases at V and 2 bases at J, with 8 bases in the middle. The CDR3 consists of 14 residues. The germline V gene has CDR1 LNHDA and CDR2 SQIVND (reference sequence). The CDR3 sequence: CASSIGVGNQPQHF. Written as DNA, the CDR3 is TGTGCCAGTAGTATCGGAGTGGGCAATCAGCCCCAGCATTTT.

The chain combines TRBV30 with TRBJ2-7; 8 bases align to TRBD1. V lost 1 base, J lost 4 bases, and 3 bases stayed unmatched. The length of the CDR3 is 13 residues. In germline, CDR1 is GTSNPN, CDR2 SVGIG (reference sequence). As DNA, the CDR3 is TGTGCCTGGAGTGCACAGGGGGTGTACGAGCAGTACTTC. Translating gives CAWSAQGVYEQYF.

In DNA, the CDR3 is TGTGCCAGCAGCTCACAAGACAGGGTTGGTAAGCAGACCCAGTACTTC. Its protein is CASSSQDRVGKQTQYF. V usage is TRBV11-2 and J usage is TRBJ2-5, with TRBD1 identical over 7 bases. J lost 6 bases, V lost 4 bases, and 14 bases had no gene match. Per the germline V gene, CDR1 is SGHAT and CDR2 is FQNNGV. The CDR3 length is 16 residues.

The rearrangement uses TRBV5-6 and TRBJ2-3; 8 bases align to TRBD2. Germline V gives CDR1 SGHDT, CDR2 YYEEEE. This CDR3 is built from 14 residues. Trimming cost V 2 bases and J 4 bases; bases outside gene matches: 3. The CDR3 reads CASSLTGGPDTQYF. CDR3 sequence (DNA): TGTGCCAGCAGCTTAACGGGGGGGCCAGATACGCAGTATTTT. Supplemented by reference TRBV5-6 and TRBJ2-3, the full variable domain reads DAGVTQSPTHLIKTRGQQVTLRCSPKSGHDTVSWYQQALGQGPQFIFQYYEEEERQRGNFPDRFSGHQFPNYSSELNVNALLLGDSALYLCASSLTGGPDTQYFGPGTRLTVL.